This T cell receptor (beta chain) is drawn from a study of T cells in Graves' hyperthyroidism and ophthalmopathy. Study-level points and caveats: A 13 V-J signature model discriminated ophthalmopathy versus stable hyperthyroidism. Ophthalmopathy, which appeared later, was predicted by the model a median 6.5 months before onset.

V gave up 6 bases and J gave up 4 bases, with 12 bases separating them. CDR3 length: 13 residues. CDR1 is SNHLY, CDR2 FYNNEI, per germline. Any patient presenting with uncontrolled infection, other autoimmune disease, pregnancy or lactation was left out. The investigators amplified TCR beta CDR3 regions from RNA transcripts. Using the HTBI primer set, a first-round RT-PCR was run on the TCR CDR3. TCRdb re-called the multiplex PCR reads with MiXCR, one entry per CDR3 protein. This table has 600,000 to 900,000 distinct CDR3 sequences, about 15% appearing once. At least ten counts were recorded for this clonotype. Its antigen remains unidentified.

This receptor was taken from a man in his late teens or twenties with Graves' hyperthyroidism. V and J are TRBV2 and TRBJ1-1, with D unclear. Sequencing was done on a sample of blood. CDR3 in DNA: TGTGCCAGCAGCGAGCTAGAAAGCACTGAAGCTTTCTTT. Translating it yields CASSELESTEAFF.